The 3 T cell receptor beta chains presented below share a single source sample, sequenced in a study of T-cell memory formation after mild COVID-19. TCRdb ran MiXCR on the 5' RACE reads and lists one entry per CDR3 protein. The data hold roughly 450,000 distinct CDR3 sequences, with approximately 19% observed a single time. Sequencing used PBMCs or a T cell subset sorted from them (not recorded which). The receptors stem from a young man who had mild COVID-19 (a few samples of this study predate the infection). Cell type and time point are not known.

This clonotype was observed a handful of times. J is TRBJ2-3 and V is TRBV6-5; the D gene is possibly TRBD1 (5 bases). CDR3 length equals 15 residues. V lost 2 bases, J lost 0 bases, and 9 bases lay in between. The germline V gene encodes CDR1 MNHEY and CDR2 SVGAGI. The CDR3 loop reads CASSYDSASTDTQYF. The CDR3, as DNA: TGTGCCAGCAGTTACGACAGCGCTAGCACAGATACGCAGTATTTT.

This clonotype came up many times. This chain uses TRBV6-1 with TRBJ1-5, with D perhaps TRBD1 (5 bases). The CDR3 has 15 amino acids. V was cut by 5 bases and J by 6 bases, with 17 bases left in between. Germline CDR1 reads MNHNS; CDR2 reads SASEGT. This chain's CDR3 is CASSPGLPQGQPQHF. In nucleotides, the CDR3 is TGTGCCAGCAGTCCGGGGCTCCCCCAAGGTCAGCCCCAGCATTTT.

This clonotype was seen more than once but under ten times. The chain employs TRBV5-6 and TRBJ1-5; no reliable D call. The germline V and J ends were trimmed by 3 bases and 4 bases, with 17 bases remaining between them. The CDR3 consists of 16 residues. CDR1 is SGHDT, CDR2 YYEEEE, per germline. CDR3 bases: TGTGCCAGCAGCTCGAGCACCCTGATTTATAATCAGCCCCAGCATTTT. As protein: CASSSSTLIYNQPQHF.